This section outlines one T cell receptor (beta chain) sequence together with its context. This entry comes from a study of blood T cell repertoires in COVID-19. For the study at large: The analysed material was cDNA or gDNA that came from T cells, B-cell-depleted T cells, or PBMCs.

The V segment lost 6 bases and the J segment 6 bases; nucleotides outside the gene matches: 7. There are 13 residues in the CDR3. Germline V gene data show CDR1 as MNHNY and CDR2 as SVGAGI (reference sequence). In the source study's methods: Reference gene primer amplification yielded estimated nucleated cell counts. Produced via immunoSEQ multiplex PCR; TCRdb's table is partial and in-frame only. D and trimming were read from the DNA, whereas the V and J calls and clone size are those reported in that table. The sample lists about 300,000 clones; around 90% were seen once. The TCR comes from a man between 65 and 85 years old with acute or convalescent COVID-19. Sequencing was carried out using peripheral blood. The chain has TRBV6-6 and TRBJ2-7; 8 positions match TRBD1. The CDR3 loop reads CASSQQGESEQYF. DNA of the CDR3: TGTGCCAGCAGCCAACAGGGGGAGTCCGAGCAGTACTTC.